These 5 T cell receptor beta chains were all obtained from the same sample, sequenced in a study of blood T cell repertoires in COVID-19. The data were produced by immunoSEQ multiplex PCR, yet TCRdb's version contains in-frame clones alone and is incomplete. The sample holds about 200,000 clones, roughly 90% seen once. The sample comprised peripheral blood. The receptors derive from a man in his late teens or twenties with active or convalescent COVID-19.

This chain links TRBV6-5 with TRBJ1-2; 9 bases align to TRBD1. The CDR3 is 14 residues long. V was pared by 5 bases and J by 1 base, with 2 bases of the junction left unmatched. CDR1 is MNHEY, CDR2 SVGAGI, per germline. CDR3 nucleotides: TGTGCCAGCAGTCCGGACAGGGGTAACTATGGCTACACCTTC. It specifies CASSPDRGNYGYTF.

The V gene is TRBV5-1, the J gene TRBJ1-1; D is possibly TRBD1 (5 bases). The CDR3 extends over 14 amino acids. From germline, CDR1 is SGHRS and CDR2 YFSETQ. V was trimmed by 4 bases and J by 4 bases, leaving 14 bases between them. The CDR3 sequence is CASSPVRGGTEAFF. CDR3 coding DNA: TGCGCCAGCAGCCCGGTGAGGGGAGGCACTGAAGCTTTCTTT.

The chain employs TRBV6-1 and TRBJ2-1; a possible D gene is TRBD2 (5 bases). Germline-derived CDR1 and CDR2 are MNHNS and SASEGT. The CDR3 runs 15 residues. Trimming removed 1 base from V and 5 bases from J, with 12 bases in between. The CDR3 sequence: CASSEVSGRDNEQFF. The DNA for the CDR3 is TGTGCCAGCAGTGAAGTGAGCGGCCGAGACAATGAGCAGTTCTTC.

The chain is built from TRBV9 and TRBJ2-1; perhaps TRBD2 as D (6 bases). In germline, CDR1 is SGDLS, CDR2 YYNGEE. CDR3 length: 16 residues. Trimming shortened V by 0 bases and J by 8 bases, and 18 bases separated the two germline ends. The CDR3 loop reads CASSVGRSGGYYEQFF. In nucleotides, the CDR3 is TGTGCCAGCAGCGTAGGACGGTCCGGAGGGTACTATGAGCAGTTCTTC.

This chain links TRBV18 with TRBJ2-1; TRBD2 aligns across 10 bases. This CDR3 is 14 amino acids long. Germline CDR1 KGHSH, CDR2 LQKENI. J was trimmed by 8 bases and V by 4 bases; bases with no gene match: 5. CDR3 coding DNA: TGTGCCAGCTCACTTTCTAGCGGGAGATATGAGCAGTTCTTC. Its protein is CASSLSSGRYEQFF. Filled out from reference TRBV18 and TRBJ2-1, the complete variable domain reads NAGVMQNPRHLVRRRGQEARLRCSPMKGHSHVYWYRQLPEEGLKFMVYLQKENIIDESGMPKERFSAEFPKEGPSILRIQQVVRGDSAAYFCASSLSSGRYEQFFGPGTRLTVL.